The clone carrying this T cell receptor (beta chain) came up a few times. TCRdb's copy holds only in-frame clones and misses some; the assay was immunoSEQ multiplex PCR. Of 120,000 or so clones listed, roughly 83% were seen once; the top ten hold about 40%. The CDR3 has 15 amino acids. CDR1 is SGHDT and CDR2 is YYEEEE in the germline V gene. V shed 0 bases and J shed 1 base, with 8 bases lying between them. The entry originates in a study of blood T cell repertoires in COVID-19. Background on the study: PBMCs, B-cell-depleted T cells, or T cells provided the cDNA or gDNA that made up the material.

The chain couples TRBV5-6 to TRBJ1-3, with D maybe TRBD1 (6 bases). The TCR comes from a man aged 40-55 years with active or convalescent COVID-19. What was sequenced was peripheral blood. The CDR3 nucleotides read TGTGCCAGCAGCTTGGCAGGGGTGTCTGGAAACACCATATATTTT. It encodes CASSLAGVSGNTIYF. Full variable domain (missing parts from reference TRBV5-6 and TRBJ1-3): DAGVTQSPTHLIKTRGQQVTLRCSPKSGHDTVSWYQQALGQGPQFIFQYYEEEERQRGNFPDRFSGHQFPNYSSELNVNALLLGDSALYLCASSLAGVSGNTIYFGEGSWLTVV.